This section outlines one T cell receptor (beta chain) sequence together with its context. Its antigen is not identified. Samples each had at least 6 micrograms of total RNA extracted. A J-beta primer mix and a sample-barcoded 5' primer were used in a second PCR of about 6 to 12 cycles. One entry per CDR3 protein, called by TCRdb with MiXCR from the 5' RACE reads. The table records around 1.5 million distinct CDR3 sequences, around 35% of them present only once. Germline V gene data show CDR1 as SGHTA and CDR2 as FQGNSA. The length of the CDR3 is 14 residues. With 2 bases removed from V and 1 base from J, the gap between germline ends came to 7 bases. These data originate in a study of blood T cells in healthy people across ages. Study-wide results and caveats: TCR beta diversity tracked closely with naive T cell percentage. While age rose, TCR beta diversity per million T cells dropped in a roughly linear way. Donor CMV status was unknown, possibly confounding expanded clonotype changes.

The receptor was derived from a woman aged 30 to 39 in good health. The sequenced sample was blood. This chain uses TRBV7-2 with TRBJ2-3; no clear D. CDR3 nucleotide sequence: TGTGCCAGCAGCTTAACGAGACGCACAGATACGCAGTATTTT. Its translation: CASSLTRRTDTQYF.